Below, one T cell receptor beta chain is given with its context. The data stem from a study of blood T cell repertoires in COVID-19. The overall study: Spain, Italy and the United States supplied samples that represented acute and convalescent COVID-19. The analysed material was cDNA or gDNA that came from T cells, B-cell-depleted T cells, or PBMCs.

The CDR3 runs 14 residues. The germline gives CDR1 KGHDR, CDR2 SFDVKD. Trimming left V 9 bases short and J 3 bases short, with 13 bases between. During active infection, Seattle patients enrolled and were then monitored through disease. The authors' processing: The authors estimated nucleated cell counts from reference gene primer amplification. Only in-frame clones appear in the TCRdb table, and some are missing; sequencing was by immunoSEQ multiplex PCR. The V and J calls and clone size were taken over from that table, and D and trimming were inferred from the DNA. The data show a few hundred thousand clones, 75% to 95% seen once.

Sequences were obtained from peripheral blood. The chain combines TRBV24-1 with TRBJ2-2; TRBD2 might be the D (5 bases). This receptor was identified in a person aged 18 to 30 with COVID-19, enrolled during active disease. CDR3 sequence: CATREGRYTGELFF. DNA for the CDR3: TGTGCCACCCGAGAGGGCCGGTACACCGGGGAGCTGTTTTTT.